This record looks at one T cell receptor (beta chain) sequence and its context. The antigen remains undetermined. Repertoires were generated with immunoSEQ multiplex PCR, while TCRdb's copy carries only in-frame clones and drops some. The sample lists 20,000 or so clones, around 89% occurring once. Samples were taken at extremely preterm deliveries at roughly 22-28 weeks of gestation. The record originates from a study of naive CD8 T cells in extremely preterm neonates. Losses at the gene ends were 3 bases for V and 6 bases for J; bases not matched to a gene: 0. The CDR3 is made up of 13 amino acids. Germline CDR1 SGDLS, CDR2 YYNGEE. Study-wide points: Preterm infants showed shorter CDR3s, fewer N additions and less trimming than older groups.

This receptor was identified in a boy who was born preterm. The V and J genes are TRBV9 and TRBJ1-5, with 10 bases identical to TRBD1. Specimen: naive CD8+ T cells from cord blood. DNA of the CDR3: TGTGCCAGCAGCGGGACAGGGGGTCAGCCCCAGCATTTT. Translated, it gives CASSGTGGQPQHF.